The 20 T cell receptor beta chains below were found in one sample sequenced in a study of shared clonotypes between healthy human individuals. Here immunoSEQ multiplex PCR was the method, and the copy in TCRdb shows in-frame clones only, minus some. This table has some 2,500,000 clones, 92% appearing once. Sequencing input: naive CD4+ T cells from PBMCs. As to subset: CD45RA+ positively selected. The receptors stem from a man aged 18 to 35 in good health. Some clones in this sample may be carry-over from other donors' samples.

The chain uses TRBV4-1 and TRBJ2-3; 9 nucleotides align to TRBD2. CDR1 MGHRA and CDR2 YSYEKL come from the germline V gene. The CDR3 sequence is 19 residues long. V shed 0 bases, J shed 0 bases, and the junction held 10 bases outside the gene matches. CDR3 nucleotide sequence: TGCGCCAGCAGCCAAGAAAAAAGGAGGGCGGGAGGGAGCACAGATACGCAGTATTTT. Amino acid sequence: CASSQEKRRAGGSTDTQYF.

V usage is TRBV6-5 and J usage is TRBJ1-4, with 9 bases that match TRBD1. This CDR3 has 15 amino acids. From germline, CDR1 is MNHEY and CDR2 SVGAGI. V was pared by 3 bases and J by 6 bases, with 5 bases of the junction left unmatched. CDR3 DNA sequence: TGTGCCAGCAGTTATTCCGGGACAGGGCATGAAAAACTGTTTTTT. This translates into CASSYSGTGHEKLFF.

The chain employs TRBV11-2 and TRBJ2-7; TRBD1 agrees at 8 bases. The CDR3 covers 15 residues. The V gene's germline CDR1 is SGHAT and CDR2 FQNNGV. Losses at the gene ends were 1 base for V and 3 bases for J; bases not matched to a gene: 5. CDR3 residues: CASSLADRALYEQYF. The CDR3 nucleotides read TGTGCCAGCAGCTTAGCGGACAGGGCCCTCTACGAGCAGTACTTC.

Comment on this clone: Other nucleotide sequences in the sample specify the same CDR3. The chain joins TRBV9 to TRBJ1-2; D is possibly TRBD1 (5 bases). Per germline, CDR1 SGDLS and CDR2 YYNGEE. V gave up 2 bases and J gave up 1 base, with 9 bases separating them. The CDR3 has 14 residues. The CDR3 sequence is CASSVGQGNYGYTF. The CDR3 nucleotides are TGTGCCAGCAGCGTCGGCCAGGGTAACTATGGCTACACCTTC.

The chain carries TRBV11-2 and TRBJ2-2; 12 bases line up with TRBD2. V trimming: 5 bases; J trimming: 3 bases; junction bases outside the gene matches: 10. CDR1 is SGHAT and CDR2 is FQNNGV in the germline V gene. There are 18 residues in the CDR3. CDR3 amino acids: CASSRSSGRARYTGELFF. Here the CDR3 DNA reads TGTGCCAGCAGCCGGTCTAGCGGGAGGGCCAGGTACACCGGGGAGCTGTTTTTT. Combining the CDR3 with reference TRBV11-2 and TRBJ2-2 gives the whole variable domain EAGVAQSPRYKIIEKRQSVAFWCNPISGHATLYWYQQILGQGPKLLIQFQNNGVVDDSQLPKDRFSAERLKGVDSTLKIQPAKLEDSAVYLCASSRSSGRARYTGELFFGEGSRLTVL.

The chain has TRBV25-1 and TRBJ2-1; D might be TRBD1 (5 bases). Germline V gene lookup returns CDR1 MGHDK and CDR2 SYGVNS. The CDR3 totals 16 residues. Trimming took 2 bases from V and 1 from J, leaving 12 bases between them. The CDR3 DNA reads TGTGCCAGCAGTGAAAGTGGGGCGAAATCCTACAATGAGCAGTTCTTC. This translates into CASSESGAKSYNEQFF.

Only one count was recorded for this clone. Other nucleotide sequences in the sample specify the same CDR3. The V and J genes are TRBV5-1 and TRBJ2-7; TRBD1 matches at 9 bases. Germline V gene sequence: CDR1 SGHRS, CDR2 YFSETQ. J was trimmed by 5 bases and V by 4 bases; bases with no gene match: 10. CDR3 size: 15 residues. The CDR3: CASSPPGQGTHEQYF. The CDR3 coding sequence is TGCGCCAGCAGCCCCCCGGGACAGGGAACCCACGAGCAGTACTTC.

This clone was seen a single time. The DNA of the CDR3 is TGTGCCAGTAGAGCAGGCTCCTACAATGAGCAGTTCTTC. Amino acids: CASRAGSYNEQFF. The chain recombines TRBV19 with TRBJ2-1; D gene uncertain. The CDR3 is 13 amino acids. Trimming took 6 bases from V and 0 from J, leaving 6 bases between them. Germline CDR1 is LNHDA and CDR2 is SQIVND (reference sequence).

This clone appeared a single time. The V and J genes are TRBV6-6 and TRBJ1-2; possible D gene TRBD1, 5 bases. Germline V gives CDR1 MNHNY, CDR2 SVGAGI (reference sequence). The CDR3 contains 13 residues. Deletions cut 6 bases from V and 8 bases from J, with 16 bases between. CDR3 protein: CASSETGPGGYTF. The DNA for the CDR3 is TGTGCCAGCAGCGAGACGGGACCGGGGGGCTACACCTTC.

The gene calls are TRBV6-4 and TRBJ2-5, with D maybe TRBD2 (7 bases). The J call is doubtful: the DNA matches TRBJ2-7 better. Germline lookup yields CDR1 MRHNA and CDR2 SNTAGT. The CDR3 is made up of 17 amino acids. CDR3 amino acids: CASSDIGRDTRTYEQYF. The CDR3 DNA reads TGTGCCAGCAGTGACATTGGGAGGGACACGAGGACCTACGAGCAGTACTTC.

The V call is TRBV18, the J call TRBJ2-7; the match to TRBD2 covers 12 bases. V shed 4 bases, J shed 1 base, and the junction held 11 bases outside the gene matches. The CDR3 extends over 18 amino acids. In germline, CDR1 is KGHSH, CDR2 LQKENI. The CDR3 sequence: CASSRTRSTSGSSYEQYF. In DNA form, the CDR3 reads TGTGCCAGCTCACGCACCAGGTCGACTAGCGGGAGTTCCTACGAGCAGTACTTC.

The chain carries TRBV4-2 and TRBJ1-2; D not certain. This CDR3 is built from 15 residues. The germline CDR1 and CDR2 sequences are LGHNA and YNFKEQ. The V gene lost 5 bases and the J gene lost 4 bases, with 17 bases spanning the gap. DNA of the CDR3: TGTGCCAGCAGCTCACCGACGTCCAGCATCTATGGCTACACCTTC. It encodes CASSSPTSSIYGYTF.

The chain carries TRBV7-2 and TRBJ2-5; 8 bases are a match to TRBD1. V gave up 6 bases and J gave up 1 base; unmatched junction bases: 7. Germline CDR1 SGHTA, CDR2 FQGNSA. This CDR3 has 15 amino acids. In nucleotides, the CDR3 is TGTGCCAGCAGACCCCAGGGGGCCGTCCAAGAGACCCAGTACTTC. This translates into CASRPQGAVQETQYF.

In DNA, the CDR3 is TGTGCCAGCAGTTTGGTAGGTCTAACGGCGATCCGGAGCAATCAGCCCCAGCATTTT. It is translated as CASSLVGLTAIRSNQPQHF. V and J are TRBV28 and TRBJ1-5; D is uncertain. This CDR3 has 19 residues. The germline V and J ends were trimmed by 3 bases and 1 base, with 22 bases remaining between them. CDR1 MDHEN and CDR2 SYDVKM come from the germline V gene.

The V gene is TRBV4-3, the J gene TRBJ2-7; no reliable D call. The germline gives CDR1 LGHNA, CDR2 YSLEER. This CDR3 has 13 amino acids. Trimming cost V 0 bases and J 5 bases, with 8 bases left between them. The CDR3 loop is CASSQELFHEQYF. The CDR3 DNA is TGCGCCAGCAGCCAAGAACTTTTCCACGAGCAGTACTTC.

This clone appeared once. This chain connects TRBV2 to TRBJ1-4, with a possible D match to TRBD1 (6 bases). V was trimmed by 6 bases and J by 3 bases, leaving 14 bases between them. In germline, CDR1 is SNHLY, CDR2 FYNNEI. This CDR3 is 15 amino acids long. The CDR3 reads CASRSGGGANEKLFF. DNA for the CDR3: TGTGCCAGCAGGTCGGGAGGGGGGGCTAATGAAAAACTGTTTTTT.

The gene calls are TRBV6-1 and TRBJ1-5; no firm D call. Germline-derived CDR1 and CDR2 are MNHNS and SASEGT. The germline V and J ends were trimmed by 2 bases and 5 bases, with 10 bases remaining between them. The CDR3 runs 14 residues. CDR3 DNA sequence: TGTGCCAGCAGTGAACGGGCAGTCTATCAGCCCCAGCATTTT. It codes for CASSERAVYQPQHF.

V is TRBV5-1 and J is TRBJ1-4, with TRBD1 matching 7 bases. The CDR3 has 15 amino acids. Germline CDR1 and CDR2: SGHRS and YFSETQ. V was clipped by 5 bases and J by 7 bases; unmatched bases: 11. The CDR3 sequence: CASRQETGIGEKLFF. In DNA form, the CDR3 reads TGCGCCAGCAGGCAAGAGACAGGGATAGGTGAAAAACTGTTTTTT.

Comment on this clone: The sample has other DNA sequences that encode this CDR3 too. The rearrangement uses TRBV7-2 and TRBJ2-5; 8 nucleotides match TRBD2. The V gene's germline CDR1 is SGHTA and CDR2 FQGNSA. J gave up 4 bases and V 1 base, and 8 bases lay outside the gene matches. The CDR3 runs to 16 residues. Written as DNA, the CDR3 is TGTGCCAGCAGCTTAGTAGCCAGCGGGAGCGGAGAGACCCAGTACTTC. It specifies CASSLVASGSGETQYF.

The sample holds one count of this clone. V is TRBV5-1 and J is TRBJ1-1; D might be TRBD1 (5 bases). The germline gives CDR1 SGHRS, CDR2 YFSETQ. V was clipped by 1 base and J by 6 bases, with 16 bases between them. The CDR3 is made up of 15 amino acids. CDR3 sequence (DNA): TGCGCCAGCAGCTTGACGGTGGGGGGATTGGCTGAAGCTTTCTTT. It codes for CASSLTVGGLAEAFF. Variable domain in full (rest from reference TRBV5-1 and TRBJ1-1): KAGVTQTPRYLIKTRGQQVTLSCSPISGHRSVSWYQQTPGQGLQFLFEYFSETQRNKGNFPGRFSGRQFSNSRSEMNVSTLELGDSALYLCASSLTVGGLAEAFFGQGTRLTVV.